Following are 15 T cell receptor beta chains from one sample sequenced in a study of spatial heterogeneity in lung cancer. Study results and caveats: Counts of expanded alpha and beta TCRs within tumors tracked the tumor nonsynonymous mutation count.

Indicated time point: sample taken at primary tumor resection. TCRdb processed the 5' RACE reads anew with MiXCR; each CDR3 protein has one entry. The table includes 5,000 to 6,000 distinct CDR3 sequences, around 7.7% detected once. Antigen specificity for these receptors is unknown. The sequenced sample was lung tumor tissue, obtained at surgery. The receptors originated from a female donor with early-stage non-small cell lung cancer.

V is TRBV29-1 and J is TRBJ1-1, with 8 bases that match TRBD1. The length of the CDR3 is 14 residues. Germline V CDR1 and CDR2: SQVTM, ANQGSEA. V lost 7 bases and J lost 1; bases outside the gene matches: 8. CDR3 loop: CSAGGQGTNTEAFF. In DNA form, the CDR3 reads TGCAGCGCCGGAGGACAGGGAACGAACACTGAAGCTTTCTTT.

This clonotype has a count of ten or more. J is TRBJ2-3 and V is TRBV11-1; D unclear. Trimming removed 1 base from V and 4 bases from J, with 3 bases in between. CDR1 and CDR2 from the germline V gene are SGHAT and FQDESV (reference sequence). CDR3 size: 12 residues. CDR3 DNA sequence: TGTGCCAGCAGCTTAGGAGCAGATACGCAGTATTTT. Its translation: CASSLGADTQYF.

Concerning this clonotype itself: A read error may be the cause here, since a much bigger clone is one base away. V gene TRBV29-1 combines with J gene TRBJ2-3, with 7 bases aligning to TRBD2. Germline V gene sequence: CDR1 SQVTM, CDR2 ANQGSEA. V lost 5 bases, J lost 4 bases, and 12 bases stayed unmatched. This CDR3 has 15 amino acids. CDR3 nucleotide sequence: TGCAGCGTTCCTTGGTGGGAGGGCCATGCAGATACGCAGTATTTT. Translation gives CSVPWWEGHADTQYF.

V is TRBV12-3 or TRBV12-4 and J is TRBJ2-3; no firm D call. The ends were cut back, 8 bases at V and 6 bases at J, with 15 bases in the middle. The CDR3 runs 13 residues. CDR3 coding DNA: TGTGCCAGCGGCCGTCCTGTAGGGGATACGCAGTATTTT. Its protein product is CASGRPVGDTQYF.

This clonotype was seen ten or more times. V and J are TRBV28 and TRBJ1-3; D is perhaps TRBD1 (6 bases). The germline CDR1 and CDR2 sequences are MDHEN and SYDVKM. There are 17 residues in the CDR3. V was trimmed by 7 bases and J by 1 base, leaving 20 bases between them. CDR3 in amino acids: CASTLGGALYSGNTIYF. CDR3 coding DNA: TGTGCCAGCACCTTGGGGGGCGCATTATATTCTGGAAACACCATATATTTT.

This clonotype came up many times. The chain joins TRBV7-3 to TRBJ2-7, with 7 bases identical to TRBD2. V shed 0 bases, J shed 6 bases, and the junction held 8 bases outside the gene matches. From germline, CDR1 is SGHTA and CDR2 FQGTGA. This CDR3 spans 15 amino acids. The CDR3 spells CASSLTGGAPGEQYF. CDR3 nucleotides: TGTGCCAGCAGCTTAACGGGAGGGGCGCCGGGCGAGCAGTACTTC.

This clonotype was observed at least ten times. The chain employs TRBV12-3 or TRBV12-4 and TRBJ2-3, with D perhaps matching TRBD1 (6 bases). The ends were cut back, 2 bases at V and 12 bases at J, with 18 bases in the middle. The CDR3 loop spans 14 amino acids. CDR3 DNA sequence: TGTGCCAGCAGTTTATTTCAGGGGCCGAGGATTCAGTATTTT. It encodes CASSLFQGPRIQYF.

This clonotype came up many times. The J gene is TRBJ2-7, the V gene TRBV28; no firm D call. The V gene lost 3 bases and the J gene lost 5 bases, with 5 bases spanning the gap. The CDR3 spans 11 residues. The V gene's germline CDR1 is MDHEN and CDR2 SYDVKM. CDR3 sequence: CASSLFNEQYF. DNA for the CDR3: TGTGCCAGCAGTTTGTTTAACGAGCAGTACTTC.

This clonotype came up many times. The chain is built from TRBV7-9 and TRBJ2-2; tentatively, D is TRBD1 or TRBD2 (5 bases each). Per germline, CDR1 SEHNR and CDR2 FQNEAQ (reference sequence). Trimming took off 5 bases at V and 7 bases at J, with 20 bases between the two ends. This CDR3 is built from 16 residues. The CDR3 nucleotides are TGTGCCAGCAGCCCTACCGGGGCGAGGGGTATCGGGGAGCTGTTTTTT. Protein product: CASSPTGARGIGELFF.

This clonotype rates as medium-sized. The chain has TRBV5-4 and TRBJ1-2; tentative D call: TRBD1 (5 bases). V was cut by 1 base and J by 8 bases, with 12 bases left in between. Germline V gene data show CDR1 as SGHNT and CDR2 as YYREEE (reference sequence). The CDR3 has 13 amino acids. The CDR3 spells CASSLLGGDGYTF. The CDR3 DNA sequence: TGTGCCAGCAGCTTGCTCGGGGGGGACGGCTACACCTTC.

Judged by abundance, this clonotype is large. The V call is TRBV10-2, the J call TRBJ2-3; 12 nucleotides agree with TRBD2. This CDR3 region has 17 residues. V lost 5 bases, J lost 2 bases, and 8 bases stayed unmatched. Per germline, CDR1 WSHSY and CDR2 SAAADI. The CDR3 bases are TGCGCCAGCAGTTCCCTAGCGGGGGGGGCCCACACAGATACGCAGTATTTT. It translates to CASSSLAGGAHTDTQYF.

This clonotype was seen repeatedly, ten times or more. The V gene is TRBV7-8, the J gene TRBJ2-7; 7 bases agree with TRBD1. V was pared by 3 bases and J by 5 bases, with 4 bases of the junction left unmatched. The length of the CDR3 is 13 residues. The V gene's germline CDR1 is SGHVS and CDR2 FQNEAQ. The CDR3 region is CASSFTGENEQYV. DNA of the CDR3: TGTGCCAGCAGCTTCACAGGGGAGAACGAGCAGTACGTC.

This clonotype was seen ten or more times. V usage is TRBV11-1 and J usage is TRBJ1-1; 12 bases line up with TRBD1. Germline trimming cut 1 base from V and 5 bases from J; bases unmatched to any gene: 8. The CDR3 runs 17 residues. Germline CDR1 and CDR2: SGHAT and FQDESV (reference sequence). CDR3 coding DNA: TGTGCCAGCAGCTTAGACACCGGGACAGGGGGCGGAACTGAAGCTTTCTTT. Translation gives CASSLDTGTGGGTEAFF. Full variable domain (missing parts from reference TRBV11-1 and TRBJ1-1): EAEVAQSPRYKITEKSQAVAFWCDPISGHATLYWYRQILGQGPELLVQFQDESVVDDSQLPKDRFSAERLKGVDSTLKIQPAELGDSAMYLCASSLDTGTGGGTEAFFGQGTRLTVV.

This clonotype appeared many times. This chain links TRBV28 with TRBJ2-3; D remains unclear. CDR1 and CDR2 (germline): MDHEN, SYDVKM. Trimming pared 6 bases from V and 2 bases from J, leaving 15 bases between. The CDR3 spans 15 residues. CDR3 amino acids: CASRIWRTDTDTQYF. The CDR3 bases are TGTGCCAGCAGGATATGGCGTACAGACACAGATACGCAGTATTTT.

This clonotype was observed at least ten times. The chain has TRBV12-3 or TRBV12-4 and TRBJ2-3; 11 bases map to TRBD2. Losses at the gene ends were 6 bases for V and 3 bases for J; bases not matched to a gene: 11. CDR3 length: 17 residues. The CDR3 sequence: CASSKRRLAGLTDTQYF. CDR3 DNA sequence: TGTGCCAGCAGCAAACGCCGACTAGCGGGGCTGACAGATACGCAGTATTTT.